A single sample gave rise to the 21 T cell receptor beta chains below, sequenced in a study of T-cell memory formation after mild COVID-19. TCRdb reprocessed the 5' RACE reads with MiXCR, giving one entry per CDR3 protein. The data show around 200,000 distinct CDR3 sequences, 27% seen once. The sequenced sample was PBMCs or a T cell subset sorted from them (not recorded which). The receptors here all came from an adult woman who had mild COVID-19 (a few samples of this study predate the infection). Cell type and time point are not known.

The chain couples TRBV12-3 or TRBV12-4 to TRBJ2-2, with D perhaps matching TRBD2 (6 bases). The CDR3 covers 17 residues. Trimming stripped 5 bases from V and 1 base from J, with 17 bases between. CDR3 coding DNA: TGTGCCAGCAGTAGCCGACTAGGAGCGGGGAACACCGGGGAGCTGTTTTTT. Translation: CASSSRLGAGNTGELFF.

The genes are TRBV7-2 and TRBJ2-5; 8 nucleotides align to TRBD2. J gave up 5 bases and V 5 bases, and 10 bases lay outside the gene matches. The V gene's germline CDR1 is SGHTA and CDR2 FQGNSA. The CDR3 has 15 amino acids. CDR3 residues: CASSLVAGGRETQYF. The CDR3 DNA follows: TGTGCCAGCAGCCTCGTGGCGGGAGGAAGGGAGACCCAGTACTTC.

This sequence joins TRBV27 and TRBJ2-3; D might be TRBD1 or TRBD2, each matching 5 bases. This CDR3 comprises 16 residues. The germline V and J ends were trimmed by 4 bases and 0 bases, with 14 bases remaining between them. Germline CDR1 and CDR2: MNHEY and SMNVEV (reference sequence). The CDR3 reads CASSSFIWGSTDTQYF. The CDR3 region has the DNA TGTGCCAGCAGTTCCTTCATTTGGGGGAGCACAGATACGCAGTATTTT.

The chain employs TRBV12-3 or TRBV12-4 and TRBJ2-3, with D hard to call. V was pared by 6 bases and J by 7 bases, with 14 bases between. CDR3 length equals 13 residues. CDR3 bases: TGTGCCAGCAGCGATCGGGCTCGAAATACGCAGTATTTT. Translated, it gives CASSDRARNTQYF.

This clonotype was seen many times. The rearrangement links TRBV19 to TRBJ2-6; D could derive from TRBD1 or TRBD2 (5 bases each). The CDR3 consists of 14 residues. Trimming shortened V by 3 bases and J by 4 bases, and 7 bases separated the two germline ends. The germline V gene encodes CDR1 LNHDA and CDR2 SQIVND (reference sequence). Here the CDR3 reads CASSMGDGANVLTF. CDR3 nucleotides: TGTGCCAGTAGTATGGGGGACGGGGCCAACGTCCTGACTTTC.

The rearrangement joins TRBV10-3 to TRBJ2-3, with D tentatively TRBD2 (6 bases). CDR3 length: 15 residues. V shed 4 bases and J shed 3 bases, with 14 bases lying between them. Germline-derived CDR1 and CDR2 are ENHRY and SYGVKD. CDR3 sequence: CAISGSGRGTDTQYF. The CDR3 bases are TGTGCCATCAGTGGTAGCGGCCGGGGGACAGATACGCAGTATTTT.

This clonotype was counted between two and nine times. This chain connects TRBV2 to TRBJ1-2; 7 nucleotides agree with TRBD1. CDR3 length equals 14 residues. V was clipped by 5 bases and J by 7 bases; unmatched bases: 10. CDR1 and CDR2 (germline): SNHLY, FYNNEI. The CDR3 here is CASSSPGQFGGYTF. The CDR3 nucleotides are TGTGCCAGCAGTTCTCCGGGACAGTTCGGTGGCTACACCTTC.

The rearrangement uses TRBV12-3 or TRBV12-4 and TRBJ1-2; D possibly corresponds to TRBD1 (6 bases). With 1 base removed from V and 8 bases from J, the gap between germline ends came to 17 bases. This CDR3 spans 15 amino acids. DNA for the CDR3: TGTGCCAGCAGTTTAGGATCTGGGGGCGTGATCGGCTACACCTTC. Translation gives CASSLGSGGVIGYTF.

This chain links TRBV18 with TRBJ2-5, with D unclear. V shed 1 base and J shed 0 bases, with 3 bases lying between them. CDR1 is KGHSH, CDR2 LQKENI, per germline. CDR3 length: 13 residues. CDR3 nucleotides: TGTGCCAGCTCACCACAGTACCAAGAGACCCAGTACTTC. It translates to CASSPQYQETQYF.

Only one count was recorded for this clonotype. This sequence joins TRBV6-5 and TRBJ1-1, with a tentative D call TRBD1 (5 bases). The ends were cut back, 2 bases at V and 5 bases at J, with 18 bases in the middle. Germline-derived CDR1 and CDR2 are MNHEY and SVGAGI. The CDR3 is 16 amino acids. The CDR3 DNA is TGTGCCAGCAGTTACCCTCCCGGGACTGGCGGGACTGAAGCTTTCTTT. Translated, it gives CASSYPPGTGGTEAFF.

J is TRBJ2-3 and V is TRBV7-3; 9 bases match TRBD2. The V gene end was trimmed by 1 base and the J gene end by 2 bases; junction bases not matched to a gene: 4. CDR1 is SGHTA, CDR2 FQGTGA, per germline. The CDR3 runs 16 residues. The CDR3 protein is CASSLRAGGYTDTQYF. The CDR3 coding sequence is TGTGCCAGCAGCTTAAGGGCGGGAGGGTACACAGATACGCAGTATTTT.

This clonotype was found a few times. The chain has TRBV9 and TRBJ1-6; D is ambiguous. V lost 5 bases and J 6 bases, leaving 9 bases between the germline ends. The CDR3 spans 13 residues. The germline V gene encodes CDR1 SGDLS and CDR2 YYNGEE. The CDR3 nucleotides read TGTGCCAGCAGTGGGAACACTAATTCACCCCTCCACTTT. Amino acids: CASSGNTNSPLHF.

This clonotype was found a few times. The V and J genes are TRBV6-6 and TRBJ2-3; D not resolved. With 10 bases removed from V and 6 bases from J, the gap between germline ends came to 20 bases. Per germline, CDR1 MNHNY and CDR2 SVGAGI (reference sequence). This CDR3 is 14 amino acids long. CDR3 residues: CATRKATPVDTQYF. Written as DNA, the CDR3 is TGTGCCACCCGCAAAGCGACCCCAGTGGATACGCAGTATTTT.

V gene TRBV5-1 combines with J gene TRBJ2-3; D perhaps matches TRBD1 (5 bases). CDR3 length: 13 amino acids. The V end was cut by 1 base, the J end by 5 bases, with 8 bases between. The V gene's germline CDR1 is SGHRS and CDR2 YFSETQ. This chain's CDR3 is CASSLSDRDTQYF. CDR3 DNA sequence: TGCGCCAGCAGCTTGTCCGACAGAGATACGCAGTATTTT. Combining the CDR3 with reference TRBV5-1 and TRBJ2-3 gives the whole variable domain KAGVTQTPRYLIKTRGQQVTLSCSPISGHRSVSWYQQTPGQGLQFLFEYFSETQRNKGNFPGRFSGRQFSNSRSEMNVSTLELGDSALYLCASSLSDRDTQYFGPGTRLTVL.

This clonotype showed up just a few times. CDR3 DNA: TGTGCCAGCAGCGTCGGAGACCGGGACATAAACACTGAAGCTTTCTTT. Residues: CASSVGDRDINTEAFF. The rearrangement joins TRBV9 to TRBJ1-1, with D perhaps matching TRBD1 (6 bases). Germline CDR1 is SGDLS and CDR2 is YYNGEE. V was cut by 2 bases and J by 2 bases, with 16 bases left in between. CDR3 length: 16 amino acids.

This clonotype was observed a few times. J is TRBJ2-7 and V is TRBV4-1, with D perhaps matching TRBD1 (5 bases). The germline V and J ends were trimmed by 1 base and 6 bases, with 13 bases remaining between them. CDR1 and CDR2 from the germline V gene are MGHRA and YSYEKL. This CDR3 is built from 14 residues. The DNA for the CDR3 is TGCGCCAGCAGCCAAGTTCTAGGGGTTCGCGAGCAGTACTTC. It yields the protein CASSQVLGVREQYF.

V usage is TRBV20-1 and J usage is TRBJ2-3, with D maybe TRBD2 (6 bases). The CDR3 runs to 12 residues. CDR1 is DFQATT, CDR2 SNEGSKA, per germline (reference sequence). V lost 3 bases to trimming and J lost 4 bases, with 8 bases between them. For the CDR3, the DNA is TGCAGTGCTAGGGACTACCCAGATACGCAGTATTTT. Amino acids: CSARDYPDTQYF.

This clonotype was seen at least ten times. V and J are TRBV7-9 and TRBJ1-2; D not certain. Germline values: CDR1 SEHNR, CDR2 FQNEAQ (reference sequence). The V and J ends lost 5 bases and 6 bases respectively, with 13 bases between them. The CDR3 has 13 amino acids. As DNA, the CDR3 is TGTGCCAGCAGCGGCGCCGGGTCTCATGGCTACACCTTC. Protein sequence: CASSGAGSHGYTF.

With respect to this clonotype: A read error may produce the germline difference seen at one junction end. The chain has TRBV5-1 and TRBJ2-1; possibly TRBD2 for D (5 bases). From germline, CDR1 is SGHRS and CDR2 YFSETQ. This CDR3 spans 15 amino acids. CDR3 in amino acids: CAISLAAAGYNEQFF. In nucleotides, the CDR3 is TGCGCCATCAGCTTGGCGGCGGCGGGCTACAATGAGCAGTTCTTC. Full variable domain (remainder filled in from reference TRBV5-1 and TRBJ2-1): KAGVTQTPRYLIKTRGQQVTLSCSPISGHRSVSWYQQTPGQGLQFLFEYFSETQRNKGNFPGRFSGRQFSNSRSEMNVSTLELGDSALYLCAISLAAAGYNEQFFGPGTRLTVL.

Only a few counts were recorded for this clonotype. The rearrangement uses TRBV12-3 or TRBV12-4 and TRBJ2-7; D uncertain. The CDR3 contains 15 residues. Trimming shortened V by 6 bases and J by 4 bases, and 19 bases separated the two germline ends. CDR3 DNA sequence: TGTGCCAGCAGCTCACGCCCTACCCGGAGTTACGAGCAGTACTTC. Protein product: CASSSRPTRSYEQYF.

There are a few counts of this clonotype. This chain's CDR3 is CASSLQGVYNEQFF. CDR3 nucleotides: TGTGCCAGCAGCTTGCAGGGCGTTTACAATGAGCAGTTCTTC. This chain uses TRBV5-4 with TRBJ2-1, with D possibly TRBD1 on 5 matching bases. Germline V gene data show CDR1 as SGHNT and CDR2 as YYREEE (reference sequence). The V and J ends lost 1 base and 4 bases respectively, with 9 bases between them. The CDR3 has 14 amino acids.